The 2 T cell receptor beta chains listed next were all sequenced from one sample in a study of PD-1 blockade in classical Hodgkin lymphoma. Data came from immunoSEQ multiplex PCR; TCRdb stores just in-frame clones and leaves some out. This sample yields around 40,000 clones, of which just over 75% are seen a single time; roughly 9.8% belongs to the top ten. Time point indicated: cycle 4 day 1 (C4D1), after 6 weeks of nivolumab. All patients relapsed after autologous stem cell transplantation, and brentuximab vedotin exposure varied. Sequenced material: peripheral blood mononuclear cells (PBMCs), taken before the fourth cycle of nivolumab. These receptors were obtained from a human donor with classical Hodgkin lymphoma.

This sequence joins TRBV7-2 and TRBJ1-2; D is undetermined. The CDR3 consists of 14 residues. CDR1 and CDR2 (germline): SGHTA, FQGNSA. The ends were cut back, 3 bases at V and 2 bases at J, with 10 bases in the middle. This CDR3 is CASSFKQLNYGYTF. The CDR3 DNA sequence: TGTGCCAGCAGCTTTAAACAGTTGAACTATGGCTACACCTTC.

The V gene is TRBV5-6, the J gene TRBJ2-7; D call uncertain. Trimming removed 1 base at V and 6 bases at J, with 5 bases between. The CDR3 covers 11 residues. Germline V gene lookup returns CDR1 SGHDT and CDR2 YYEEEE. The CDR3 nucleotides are TGTGCCAGCAGCTTGAAGGGCGAGCAGTACTTC. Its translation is CASSLKGEQYF.